Listed below are T cell receptor beta chains from one sample, sequenced in a study of OX40 agonist ivuxolimab in advanced cancers. Assay: immunoSEQ multiplex PCR; the TCRdb copy retains only in-frame clones and omits some. The sample records over 55,000 clones, approximately 91% being singletons. The sample was CD4+ or CD8+ T cells sorted from blood, taken in a trial of the OX40 agonist ivuxolimab. These receptors originate from an adult with an advanced solid tumor such as melanoma, head and neck, liver or kidney cancer. CDR3s include the opening cysteine and the closing phenylalanine or tryptophan. D genes are given only for firm matches. Expanded clones are given a class, and other clones once, few, many or no size at all.

j_gene	abundance	v_gene	d_gene	CDR3aa	CDR3nt
TRBJ1-6	-	TRBV6-1	-	CASSGDRRSPLHF	TGTGCCAGCAGTGGGGATAGGCGGAGCCCCCTCCACTTT
TRBJ2-7	-	TRBV6-6	-	CASSYVGTSDYEQYF	TGTGCCAGCAGTTACGTGGGGACTTCCGACTACGAGCAGTACTTC
TRBJ2-1	-	TRBV4-1	TRBD2	CASSQDPSGAYNEQFF	TGCGCCAGCAGCCAAGACCCTAGCGGGGCCTACAATGAGCAGTTCTTC
TRBJ2-3	-	TRBV7-9	TRBD1	CASRFGPGQGSDTQYF	TGTGCCAGCAGATTCGGACCGGGACAGGGGTCAGATACGCAGTATTTT
TRBJ2-2	-	TRBV7-8	-	CASSLAPVGGTNTGELFF	TGTGCCAGCAGCTTAGCGCCGGTAGGCGGGACGAACACCGGGGAGCTGTTTTTT
TRBJ2-3	-	TRBV4-2	TRBD2	CASSQAIALSGSTDTQYF	TGTGCCAGCAGCCAAGCAATTGCCCTTAGCGGGAGTACAGATACGCAGTATTTT
TRBJ1-1	-	TRBV11-2	TRBD1	CASSLRQGITEAFF	TGTGCCAGCAGCCTACGACAGGGCATCACTGAAGCTTTCTTT
TRBJ2-5	-	TRBV4-2	-	CASSQDSHMGTQYF	TGTGCCAGCAGCCAAGATAGCCACATGGGGACCCAGTACTTC
TRBJ2-1	once	TRBV18	-	CASSLQRNSYNEQFF	TGTGCCAGCTCATTACAGCGGAACTCCTACAATGAGCAGTTCTTC
TRBJ2-4	-	TRBV4-2	-	CASSQDRSLGENIQYF	TGTGCCAGCAGCCAAGATCGGTCACTAGGGGAAAACATTCAGTACTTC
TRBJ1-5	-	TRBV11-3	-	CASSLVSRGGSNQPQHF	TGTGCCAGCAGCTTAGTGTCCAGGGGAGGTAGCAATCAGCCCCAGCATTTT
TRBJ2-7	-	TRBV7-9	TRBD2	CASSLASGGPHEHLF	TGTGCCAGCAGCTTAGCAAGCGGGGGGCCCCACGAGCATCTCTTC
TRBJ2-1	-	TRBV6-1	-	CASHPSSYNEQFF	TGTGCCAGCCACCCGAGCTCCTACAATGAGCAGTTCTTC
TRBJ1-1	-	TRBV7-8	-	CASSPPGGRNTEAFF	TGTGCCAGCAGCCCCCCCGGGGGGCGTAACACTGAAGCTTTCTTT
TRBJ1-2	-	TRBV29-1	-	CSVEDAGYGYTF	TGCAGCGTTGAAGATGCCGGTTATGGCTACACCTTC
TRBJ2-2	-	TRBV5-5	-	CASNLYRTGGELFF	TGTGCCAGCAACCTATACAGGACCGGCGGGGAGCTGTTTTTT
TRBJ2-1	-	TRBV19	TRBD2	CASSMTSGRNEQFF	TGTGCCAGTAGTATGACTAGCGGGAGGAATGAGCAGTTCTTC
TRBJ2-7	-	TRBV29-1	-	CSVEDGGSLYF	TGCAGCGTTGAAGACGGAGGGAGTCTGTACTTC
TRBJ2-7	-	TRBV18	-	CASSPVPGAGGSYEQYF	TGTGCCAGCTCACCAGTCCCGGGAGCCGGCGGCTCCTACGAGCAGTACTTC
TRBJ2-1	-	TRBV4-1	TRBD1	CASSHDRDAYNEQFF	TGCGCCAGCAGCCATGACAGGGACGCCTACAATGAGCAGTTCTTC
TRBJ2-1	once	TRBV11-3	TRBD2	CASRTSGGEQFF	TGTGCCAGCAGAACAAGCGGGGGGGAGCAGTTCTTC
TRBJ2-3	once	TRBV28	-	CASSFGQSGDTQYF	TGTGCCAGCAGTTTCGGACAGTCTGGAGATACGCAGTATTTT
TRBJ2-7	-	TRBV6-5	-	CASSYLQDSPYEQYF	TGTGCCAGCAGTTACCTCCAGGACAGTCCCTACGAGCAGTACTTC
TRBJ2-5	-	TRBV5-6	TRBD2	CASSLRGVVGETQYF	TGTGCCAGCAGCTTGCGGGGGGTAGTGGGAGAGACCCAGTACTTC
TRBJ2-2	-	TRBV28	-	CASRHNSLSNTGELFF	TGTGCCAGCAGACATAACAGCCTGTCGAACACCGGGGAGCTGTTTTTT
TRBJ1-2	-	TRBV28	-	CASSLLSSANYGYTF	TGTGCCAGCAGTTTATTATCGTCTGCAAACTATGGCTACACCTTC
TRBJ2-2	-	TRBV11-3	TRBD2	CASSFGTSGTGELFF	TGTGCCAGCAGCTTCGGGACTAGCGGGACCGGGGAGCTGTTTTTT
TRBJ1-1	-	TRBV18	-	CASSPLQGWSDTEAFF	TGTGCCAGCTCACCGCTCCAGGGCTGGAGTGACACTGAAGCTTTCTTT
TRBJ1-5	few	TRBV30	-	CAWSGGGYNQPQHF	TGTGCCTGGAGTGGAGGGGGTTACAATCAGCCCCAGCATTTT
TRBJ2-7	once	TRBV9	-	CASSVNDRKTYEQYF	TGTGCCAGCAGCGTCAACGACAGGAAAACCTACGAGCAGTACTTC